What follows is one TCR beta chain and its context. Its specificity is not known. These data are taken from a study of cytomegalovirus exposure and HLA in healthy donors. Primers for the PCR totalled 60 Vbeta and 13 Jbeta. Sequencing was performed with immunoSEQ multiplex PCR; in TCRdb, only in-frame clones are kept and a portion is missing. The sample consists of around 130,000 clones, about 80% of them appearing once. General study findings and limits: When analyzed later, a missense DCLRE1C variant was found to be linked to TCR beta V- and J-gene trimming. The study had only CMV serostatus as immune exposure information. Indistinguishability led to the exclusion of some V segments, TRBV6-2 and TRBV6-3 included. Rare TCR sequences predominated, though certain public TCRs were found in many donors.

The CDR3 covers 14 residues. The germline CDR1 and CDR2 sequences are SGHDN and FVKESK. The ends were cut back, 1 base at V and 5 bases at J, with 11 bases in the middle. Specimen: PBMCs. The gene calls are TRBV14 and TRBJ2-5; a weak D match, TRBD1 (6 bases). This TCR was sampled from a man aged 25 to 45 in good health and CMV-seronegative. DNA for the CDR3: TGTGCCAGCAGCCAAGTTCTGGGGGCCGAGACCCAGTACTTC. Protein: CASSQVLGAETQYF.